This passage covers 20 T cell receptor beta chains from one sample sequenced in a study of control samples from healthy donors and cancer patients. The data were produced by immunoSEQ multiplex PCR, yet TCRdb's version contains in-frame clones alone and is incomplete. Among about 120,000 clones listed, approximately 87% were seen once. Sequences were obtained from blood. These receptors all come from a man younger than 45 in good health.

This rearrangement joins TRBV11-2 to TRBJ1-4; D uncertain. The CDR3 has 16 amino acids. V shed 4 bases and J shed 4 bases, with 16 bases lying between them. CDR1 SGHAT and CDR2 FQNNGV come from the germline V gene. DNA for the CDR3: TGTGCCAGCAGCTCTGAAGCGGCTGCGAATAATGAAAAACTGTTTTTT. It codes for CASSSEAAANNEKLFF.

V usage is TRBV30 and J usage is TRBJ1-4; D remains ambiguous. There are 12 residues in the CDR3. Trimming shortened V by 0 bases and J by 8 bases, and 7 bases separated the two germline ends. Germline assignment: CDR1 GTSNPN and CDR2 SVGIG (reference sequence). CDR3 amino acids: CAWSVTWEKLFF. CDR3 bases: TGTGCCTGGAGTGTGACGTGGGAAAAACTGTTTTTT.

The V and J genes are TRBV4-2 and TRBJ1-2, with 7 bases fitting TRBD1. Losses at the gene ends were 0 bases for V and 5 bases for J; bases not matched to a gene: 6. Germline CDR1 is LGHNA and CDR2 is YNFKEQ. The CDR3 spans 15 residues. The CDR3 DNA sequence: TGTGCCAGCAGCCAAGATGAGGGGGCGCAGTATGGCTACACCTTC. This codes for CASSQDEGAQYGYTF.

The gene calls are TRBV18 and TRBJ2-3, with D perhaps TRBD1 or TRBD2 (5 bases each). CDR1 and CDR2 from the germline V gene are KGHSH and LQKENI. The V end was cut by 4 bases, the J end by 2 bases, with 10 bases between. This CDR3 comprises 14 residues. The CDR3: CASSRDRNTDTQYF. The CDR3 DNA reads TGTGCCAGCTCACGGGACCGAAACACAGATACGCAGTATTTT.

This chain uses TRBV10-1 with TRBJ2-1; D uncertain. The CDR3 covers 15 residues. Germline V lookup: CDR1 WNHNN, CDR2 SYGVQD (reference sequence). V was cut by 2 bases and J by 0 bases, with 8 bases left in between. CDR3 nucleotide sequence: TGCGCCAGCAGTGAGCAGGTCGGCTCCTACAATGAGCAGTTCTTC. It translates to CASSEQVGSYNEQFF.

V usage is TRBV29-1 and J usage is TRBJ1-1; 8 nucleotides line up with TRBD1. The junction had 6 bases not matched to a gene; V was cut back by 5 bases and J by 4 bases. CDR1 and CDR2 from the germline V gene are SQVTM and ANQGSEA. This CDR3 is 13 amino acids long. CDR3 residues: CSVLGQGVTEAFF. As DNA, the CDR3 is TGCAGCGTTCTCGGACAGGGAGTCACTGAAGCTTTCTTT. The full variable domain, rest sourced from reference TRBV29-1 and TRBJ1-1, is SAVISQKPSRDICQRGTSLTIQCQVDSQVTMMFWYRQQPGQSLTLIATANQGSEATYESGFVIDKFPISRPNLTFSTLTVSNMSPEDSSIYLCSVLGQGVTEAFFGQGTRLTVV.

This clone was picked up a small number of times. The chain links TRBV29-1 to TRBJ2-3, with unresolved D. There are 12 residues in the CDR3. Germline V CDR1 and CDR2: SQVTM, ANQGSEA. Trimming took off 3 bases at V and 1 base at J, with 5 bases between the two ends. The CDR3 sequence: CSVDPGTDTQYF. The CDR3 nucleotides read TGCAGCGTTGATCCGGGCACAGATACGCAGTATTTT.

This sequence joins TRBV2 and TRBJ2-1; the D is unclear. V lost 2 bases and J 8 bases, leaving 7 bases between the germline ends. There are 12 residues in the CDR3. Germline-derived CDR1 and CDR2 are SNHLY and FYNNEI. CDR3 bases: TGTGCCAGCAGTGAAACGGGCTATGAGCAGTTCTTC. Translated: CASSETGYEQFF.

The chain joins TRBV2 to TRBJ2-1; D ambiguous. The CDR3 extends over 13 amino acids. V lost 10 bases, J lost 0 bases, and 10 bases lay in between. Per germline, CDR1 SNHLY and CDR2 FYNNEI. For the CDR3, the DNA is TGTGCCACGACCTTAAGCTCCTACAATGAGCAGTTCTTC. Amino acid sequence: CATTLSSYNEQFF.

There are a few counts of this clone. The CDR3 sequence is CASSFERISNSPLHF. Here the CDR3 DNA reads TGTGCCAGCAGCTTCGAACGGATCTCTAATTCACCCCTCCACTTT. This chain links TRBV5-8 with TRBJ1-6; D gene ambiguous. V was pared by 2 bases and J by 6 bases, with 12 bases between. Germline V CDR1 and CDR2: SGHTS, YDEGEE. This CDR3 is built from 15 residues.

The V gene is TRBV10-2, the J gene TRBJ2-2, with D perhaps TRBD2 (6 bases). Trimming pared 6 bases from V and 8 bases from J, leaving 10 bases between. This CDR3 contains 12 residues. Germline loops: CDR1 WSHSY, CDR2 SAAADI. The CDR3 region is CASRRDSGELFF. The CDR3 DNA is TGCGCCAGCAGACGGGACTCGGGGGAGCTGTTTTTT.

The J gene is TRBJ1-2, the V gene TRBV7-2; D is unresolved. CDR1 and CDR2 (germline): SGHTA, FQGNSA. This CDR3 has 16 residues. V dropped 4 bases and J dropped 0 bases, with 15 bases sitting between them. This CDR3 reads CASSSSLLKANYGYTF. CDR3 nucleotides: TGTGCCAGCAGCTCCTCATTACTGAAAGCTAACTATGGCTACACCTTC.

The chain links TRBV10-2 to TRBJ1-6; perhaps TRBD1 as D (6 bases). CDR3 length: 14 amino acids. Germline CDR1 reads WSHSY; CDR2 reads SAAADI. Trimming removed 6 bases from V and 9 bases from J, with 15 bases in between. CDR3 coding DNA: TGCGCCAGCAGGGGGGGCACGGACCTTTCACCCCTCCACTTT. Amino acid sequence: CASRGGTDLSPLHF.

The genes are TRBV5-1 and TRBJ1-2, with 9 bases lining up with TRBD1. V shed 3 bases, J shed 8 bases, and the junction held 2 bases outside the gene matches. Per germline, CDR1 SGHRS and CDR2 YFSETQ. The CDR3 is 12 residues long. The CDR3 loop reads CASSWDRDGYTF. The CDR3 DNA follows: TGCGCCAGCAGCTGGGACAGGGACGGCTACACCTTC.

There are a few counts of this clone. The DNA for the CDR3 is TGTGCCAGCAGTTTGACGGTGAACACTGAAGCTTTCTTT. Amino acids: CASSLTVNTEAFF. The rearrangement joins TRBV12-3 or TRBV12-4 to TRBJ1-1; no firm D call. This CDR3 spans 13 amino acids. V was shortened by 3 bases and J by 0 bases, with 5 bases between the two germline ends.

V is TRBV2 and J is TRBJ2-1; the match to TRBD1 covers 12 bases. Germline trimming cut 7 bases from V and 13 bases from J; bases unmatched to any gene: 11. The CDR3 contains 14 residues. Germline lookup yields CDR1 SNHLY and CDR2 FYNNEI. The CDR3 DNA reads TGTGCCAGCAAAGGGGGGACAGGGGGCGAACTTCAGTTCTTC. Its protein is CASKGGTGGELQFF. Supplemented by reference TRBV2 and TRBJ2-1, the full variable domain reads EPEVTQTPSHQVTQMGQEVILRCVPISNHLYFYWYRQILGQKVEFLVSFYNNEISEKSEIFDDQFSVERPDGSNFTLKIRSTKLEDSAMYFCASKGGTGGELQFFGPGTRLTVL.

This rearrangement joins TRBV6-5 to TRBJ1-2; D is unresolved. The CDR3 extends over 13 amino acids. With 6 bases removed from V and 5 bases from J, the gap between germline ends came to 13 bases. The germline V gene has CDR1 MNHEY and CDR2 SVGAGI. CDR3 nucleotides: TGTGCCAGCAGGGACCAGCGTACTTATGGCTACACCTTC. Amino acids: CASRDQRTYGYTF.

This sequence joins TRBV5-8 and TRBJ1-6; the match to TRBD1 covers 7 bases. J was trimmed by 9 bases and V by 0 bases; bases with no gene match: 3. The V gene's germline CDR1 is SGHTS and CDR2 YDEGEE. The CDR3 runs 14 residues. For the CDR3, the DNA is TGTGCCAGCAGCTTGGGGCAGGGGGTTTCACCCCTCCACTTT. It specifies CASSLGQGVSPLHF.

The chain links TRBV15 to TRBJ2-3; 12 nucleotides match TRBD2. This CDR3 has 16 amino acids. CDR1 is LNHNV and CDR2 is YYDKDF in the germline V gene (reference sequence). With 3 bases clipped from V and 5 bases from J, the junction kept 6 bases outside the gene matches. For the CDR3, the DNA is TGTGCCACCAGCAGGACTAGCGGGGGACCCGGAGATACGCAGTATTTT. This sequence encodes CATSRTSGGPGDTQYF.

This chain uses TRBV2 with TRBJ2-3; 7 nucleotides align to TRBD1. Germline-derived CDR1 and CDR2 are SNHLY and FYNNEI. Trimming took 4 bases from V and 4 from J; bases not matched to a gene: 5. The CDR3 runs to 14 residues. The CDR3 reads CASSVGQGADTQYF. In nucleotides, the CDR3 is TGTGCCAGCAGTGTTGGTCAGGGGGCAGATACGCAGTATTTT.